This TCR beta chain was identified during a study of T cells in localized non-small cell lung cancer. Points from the study as a whole: Among blood samples, higher T cell density accompanied longer overall survival. The study detected a median approximately 54 of the top 100 tumor clones in adjacent lung.

With 1 base clipped from V and 5 bases from J, the junction kept 4 bases outside the gene matches. Germline CDR1 reads SGHTA; CDR2 reads FQGNSA. The CDR3 consists of 14 residues. Turning to this clone: Its antigen is not identified.

TCRdb's copy holds only in-frame clones and misses some; the assay was immunoSEQ multiplex PCR. This sample has just over 70,000 clones; 70% to 90% occur once, and the top ten carry 21%. Sequenced material: peripheral blood, taken before any cancer treatment. The J gene is TRBJ1-2, the V gene TRBV7-2; 7 bases are a match to TRBD1. This TCR came from a male donor older than 55 with stage III squamous cell lung carcinoma. The CDR3 region has the DNA TGTGCCAGCAGCTTAGACGGGACAGTTTATGGCTACACCTTC. It translates to CASSLDGTVYGYTF. The full variable domain, its missing parts supplied by reference TRBV7-2 and TRBJ1-2, is GAGVSQSPSNKVTEKGKDVELRCDPISGHTALYWYRQSLGQGLEFLIYFQGNSAPDKSGLPSDRFSAERTGGSVSTLTIQRTQQEDSAVYLCASSLDGTVYGYTFGSGTRLTVV.